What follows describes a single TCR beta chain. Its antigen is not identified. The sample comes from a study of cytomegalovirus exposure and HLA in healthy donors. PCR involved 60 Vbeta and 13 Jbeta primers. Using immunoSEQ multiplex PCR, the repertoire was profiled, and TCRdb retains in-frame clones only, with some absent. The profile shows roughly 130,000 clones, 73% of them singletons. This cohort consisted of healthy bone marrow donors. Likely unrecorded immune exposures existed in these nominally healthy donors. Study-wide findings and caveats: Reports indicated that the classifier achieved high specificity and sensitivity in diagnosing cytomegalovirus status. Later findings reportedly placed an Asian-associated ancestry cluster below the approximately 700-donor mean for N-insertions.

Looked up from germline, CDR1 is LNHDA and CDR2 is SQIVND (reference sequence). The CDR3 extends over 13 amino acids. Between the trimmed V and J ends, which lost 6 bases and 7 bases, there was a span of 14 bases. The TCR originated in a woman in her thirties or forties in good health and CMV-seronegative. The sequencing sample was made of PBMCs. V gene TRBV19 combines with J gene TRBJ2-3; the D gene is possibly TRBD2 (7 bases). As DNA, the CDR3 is TGTGCCAGTAGCACCCGGGGGGCGAATACGCAGTATTTT. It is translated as CASSTRGANTQYF.